This T cell receptor beta chain was retrieved from a study of control samples from healthy donors and cancer patients (dated by TCRdb to about 2020). Note on this clone: The antigen it recognizes is unknown. The record has no base qualities; no much larger clone is one base away.

Libraries were constructed by the immunoSEQ multiplex PCR assay. TCRdb took this table from immuneACCESS and kept in-frame rearrangements with V and J called. Such tables lack part of the clones; where checked against another copy, unresolved V genes explain under half of the gap, and the rest is unexplained. The sample records roughly 89,000 clones, 91% of which are singletons. The ten largest clones capture about 16% of the sample. From the germline V gene, CDR1 is SNHLY and CDR2 is FYNNEI. The CDR3 contains 11 residues, cysteine and phenylalanine counted. Only the CDR3 region is kept as DNA, spanning 33 bases read in frame from base 1. Between the V and J ends, shortened by 0 bases and 10 bases respectively, the junction contains 7 bases.

The source of this sequence is a man in his fifties or sixties in good health. The source material was blood. The receptor chain draws on TRBV2 and TRBJ2-7; no D gene is confidently identified. The CDR3 is CASSEAPTQYF. DNA sequence: TGTGCCAGCAGTGAAGCTCCTACCCAGTACTTC.